This is a list of T cell receptor beta chains from one sample in a study of blood T cell repertoires in COVID-19. TCRdb's table, derived via immunoSEQ multiplex PCR, lists solely in-frame clones and lacks some. The sample shows 150,000 to 200,000 clones, around 89% of them seen only once. The sample taken for sequencing was PBMCs or T cells enriched from blood (not recorded which). The receptors shown here come from a woman aged 18-29 years who had recovered from COVID-19. The CDR3 runs from the conserved cysteine through the conserved F or W. The D gene is left open where the match is weak. Not every row has a clone size; where given, it reads once, few, many or a size class.

TRBD2	TRBV5-5	.	TRBJ2-7	CASSFSGPTYEQYF	TGTGCCAGCAGCTTTAGCGGGCCGACCTACGAGCAGTACTTC
.	TRBV2	.	TRBJ2-7	CASSVGGALGHEQYF	TGTGCCAGCAGTGTAGGGGGGGCGCTGGGTCACGAGCAGTACTTC
TRBD1	TRBV5-5	.	TRBJ1-3	CASSLLRDRAGNTIYF	TGTGCCAGCAGCTTACTCCGGGACAGAGCTGGAAACACCATATATTTT
.	TRBV7-8	.	TRBJ1-6	CASSLWRGPSSYNSPLHF	TGTGCCAGCAGCTTGTGGCGAGGGCCGAGCTCCTATAATTCACCCCTCCACTTT
TRBD2	TRBV18	.	TRBJ2-1	CASSAERERQFF	TGTGCCAGCTCGGCTGAGCGGGAGAGGCAGTTCTTC
.	TRBV2	.	TRBJ1-4	CASSERGIFEKLFF	TGTGCCAGCAGTGAACGGGGGATTTTTGAAAAACTGTTTTTT
TRBD1	TRBV27	.	TRBJ2-7	CASSSRDRSNEQYF	TGTGCCAGCAGTTCCCGGGACAGGTCGAACGAGCAGTACTTC
.	TRBV7-9	.	TRBJ2-7	CASSLAQLREQYF	TGTGCCAGCAGCTTAGCGCAACTGAGAGAGCAGTACTTC
.	TRBV5-5	.	TRBJ2-5	CASRVPGSRQGTQYF	TGTGCCAGCAGAGTCCCCGGGAGCCGTCAAGGGACCCAGTACTTC
.	TRBV6-5	few	TRBJ2-7	CASSYLSGDTYEQYF	TGTGCCAGCAGTTACTTGTCTGGGGACACCTACGAGCAGTACTTC
.	TRBV7-2	.	TRBJ1-2	CASSTNTGNNYGYTF	TGTGCCAGCAGCACCAATACGGGAAACAACTATGGCTACACCTTC
.	TRBV29-1	.	TRBJ2-7	CSVTPTRGEQYF	TGCAGCGTTACCCCGACTCGGGGCGAGCAGTACTTC
TRBD1	TRBV28	.	TRBJ1-3	CASSQRRGGSGNTIYF	TGTGCCAGCAGCCAAAGGAGAGGGGGCTCCGGAAACACCATATATTTT
TRBD2	TRBV5-4	once	TRBJ2-1	CASSHGTSGSRGEQFF	TGTGCCAGCAGCCACGGGACTAGCGGGAGTAGGGGTGAGCAGTTCTTC
.	TRBV29-1	.	TRBJ2-7	CSVWGTQSYEQYF	TGCAGCGTTTGGGGGACACAGTCCTACGAGCAGTACTTC
TRBD1	TRBV3-1/TRBV3-2	.	TRBJ2-5	CASSPVAGQESQETQYF	TGTGCCAGCAGCCCCGTCGCCGGACAGGAGAGCCAAGAGACCCAGTACTTC